These 11 T cell receptor beta chains share one sample of origin, sequenced in a study of human T cells and chemical hapten exposure. MiXCR, run by TCRdb on the RACE reads, gives a single entry per CDR3 protein. The sample yields some 100,000 distinct CDR3 sequences, 7% to 10% seen once. Noted time point: patch test 2, 6 weeks after DPC sensitization. The treatment: therapeutic diphenylcyclopropenone sensitization with weekly scalp DPC. Sequencing was performed on whole blood, taken in connection with sensitization to the hapten diphenylcyclopropenone (DPC). The source is a woman aged 40 to 55 with alopecia areata. Some clones in this sample may be carry-over from other donors' samples.

This clonotype showed up many times. This chain uses TRBV7-9 with TRBJ2-5; TRBD1 matches 8 bases. The CDR3 extends over 13 amino acids. Germline CDR1 is SEHNR and CDR2 is FQNEAQ (reference sequence). Trimming at V came to 4 bases and at J to 4 bases, leaving 2 bases not matched to a gene. The CDR3 region is CASSWDRRETQYF. The CDR3 DNA sequence: TGTGCCAGCAGCTGGGACAGGCGAGAGACCCAGTACTTC.

This clonotype was recorded a few times. This chain joins TRBV11-3 and TRBJ2-1; D uncertain. V was clipped by 1 base and J by 0 bases, with 7 bases between them. This CDR3 comprises 15 residues. Per the germline V gene, CDR1 is SGHNT and CDR2 is YENEEA. This CDR3 is CASSLVVSSYNEQFF. For the CDR3, the DNA is TGTGCCAGCAGCTTAGTTGTAAGCTCCTACAATGAGCAGTTCTTC.

This clonotype was seen more than once but under ten times. The chain carries TRBV6-6 and TRBJ2-6; D is possibly TRBD1 (6 bases). CDR3 length: 18 residues. Germline-derived CDR1 and CDR2 are MNHNY and SVGAGI (reference sequence). The ends were cut back, 0 bases at V and 0 bases at J, with 12 bases in the middle. In nucleotides, the CDR3 is TGTGCCAGCAGTTACTCGCAGGGGACCGGCTCTGGGGCCAACGTCCTGACTTTC. This gives the protein CASSYSQGTGSGANVLTF.

The rearrangement links TRBV5-5 to TRBJ2-3, with D possibly being TRBD2 (5 bases). V lost 0 bases and J 1 base, leaving 12 bases between the germline ends. The CDR3 is made up of 16 amino acids. Germline V gene data show CDR1 as SGHKS and CDR2 as YYEKEE (reference sequence). CDR3 loop: CASSLVVGSGTDTQYF. CDR3 DNA: TGTGCCAGCAGCTTGGTGGTGGGTAGCGGCACAGATACGCAGTATTTT.

There are many counts of this clonotype. This rearrangement joins TRBV3-1 to TRBJ2-3, with 14 bases fitting TRBD2. Germline loops: CDR1 LGHDT, CDR2 YNNKEL (reference sequence). The ends lost 3 bases at V and 3 bases at J; junction bases unmatched: 5. CDR3 length equals 17 residues. This CDR3 reads CASSQGLAGVGTDTQYF. In DNA form, the CDR3 reads TGTGCCAGCAGCCAGGGACTAGCGGGAGTTGGGACAGATACGCAGTATTTT.

This clonotype was recorded at least ten times. This chain links TRBV6-6 with TRBJ2-7; the D gene is possibly TRBD1 (6 bases). The CDR3 loop spans 13 amino acids. CDR1 is MNHNY and CDR2 is SVGAGI in the germline V gene (reference sequence). V shed 2 bases and J shed 2 bases, with 7 bases lying between them. The CDR3 DNA reads TGTGCCAGCAGTTACGGGACACCCTACGAGCAGTACTTC. Protein sequence: CASSYGTPYEQYF.

This clonotype appeared a few times. This sequence joins TRBV4-3 and TRBJ2-5; D may be TRBD1 (6 bases). Germline values: CDR1 LGHNA, CDR2 YSLEER. V dropped 1 base and J dropped 2 bases, with 14 bases sitting between them. There are 16 residues in the CDR3. In DNA, the CDR3 is TGCGCCAGCAGCCAAGGGCCGGGACACCGGCAAGAGACCCAGTACTTC. It encodes CASSQGPGHRQETQYF.

V is TRBV21-1 and J is TRBJ2-2; the table names TRBD1, a call not compared with the DNA. TRBV21-1 is reported as a pseudogene. The CDR3 is 18 amino acids. CDR3 nucleotides: TGTGCCAGCAGCAAAAGGTCCCAGGGCAGGGAGAACACCGGGGAGCTGTTTTTT. Protein product: CASSKRSQGRENTGELFF.

The chain employs TRBV18 and TRBJ2-1, with 10 bases that match TRBD2. The CDR3 is 17 residues long. The germline gives CDR1 KGHSH, CDR2 LQKENI. After removal of 1 base from V and 0 bases from J, the junction contained 3 bases not matched to a gene. CDR3 nucleotide sequence: TGTGCCAGCTCACCACAGGCTAGCGGGAGCTCCTACAATGAGCAGTTCTTC. Amino acids: CASSPQASGSSYNEQFF.

The rearrangement uses TRBV19 and TRBJ1-5, with D tentatively TRBD1 (6 bases). Germline CDR1 is LNHDA and CDR2 is SQIVND (reference sequence). V gave up 3 bases and J gave up 5 bases, with 17 bases separating them. This CDR3 spans 16 amino acids. CDR3 amino acids: CASSIAPRPGDQPQHF. The CDR3 coding sequence is TGTGCCAGTAGTATCGCCCCTCGCCCAGGGGATCAGCCCCAGCATTTT.

In its sample, this clonotype was seen many times. This chain joins TRBV29-1 and TRBJ2-5; the D gene could be TRBD1 or TRBD2 (5 bases each). Germline CDR1 SQVTM, CDR2 ANQGSEA. V was cut by 6 bases and J by 3 bases, with 11 bases left in between. There are 12 residues in the CDR3. This CDR3 reads CSVWGLEETQYF. CDR3 nucleotide sequence: TGCAGCGTATGGGGGTTAGAAGAGACCCAGTACTTC.